This T cell receptor beta chain appears in the sequencing data of a study of response to subunit inactivated influenza vaccine. The table lists this clonotype with many counts. This CDR3 is built from 17 residues. Germline lookup yields CDR1 SGHTA and CDR2 FQGNSA. Trimming cost V 5 bases and J 4 bases, with 23 bases left between them. TCRdb reanalysed the RT-PCR reads using MiXCR and keeps one entry per CDR3 protein. The sample carries around 520,000 distinct CDR3 sequences, approximately 12% recorded once. This receptor was identified in a man in his fifties or sixties who received an inactivated influenza vaccine. Sequencing used PBMCs from blood, obtained on the day of vaccination. The chain uses TRBV7-2 and TRBJ1-2; D uncertain. CDR3 coding DNA: TGTGCCAGCAGCGTCTCGAATTTCTGGGCAGGCGCCTATGGCTACACCTTC. Residues: CASSVSNFWAGAYGYTF.